In its sample, the clone carrying this T cell receptor beta chain was seen once. This CDR3 has 18 amino acids. With 1 base removed from V and 0 bases from J, the gap between germline ends came to 16 bases. Germline V gives CDR1 SGHVS, CDR2 FQNEAQ. Using immunoSEQ multiplex PCR, the repertoire was profiled, and TCRdb retains in-frame clones only, with some absent. This table has about 15,000 clones, less than 85% appearing once. The record originates from a study of T cell clones after liver transplantation. Study background: Samples came from ITN030ST, which attempted immunosuppression withdrawal within 2 years of liver transplantation. TCRbeta sequencing after a pre-transplant mixed lymphocyte reaction identified graft-donor-reactive clones, later tracked in post-transplant blood. Subjects received no induction therapy and standard immunosuppression until randomization at 12-24 months post-transplant. Graft-donor-reactive sequences were compared with third-party-reactive TCRbeta sequences from pre-transplant mixed lymphocyte reactions.

Here the sequenced sample was CD8+ T cells from blood, taken approximately 43 months after liver transplant. The sequence came from a human patient who received a liver transplant. The graft donor may be the source of some T cells. The chain is built from TRBV7-8 and TRBJ2-1, with D uncertain. CDR3 loop: CASSLDPHYSSSYNEQFF. The CDR3 DNA reads as TGTGCCAGCAGCTTAGACCCCCATTACTCGAGCTCCTACAATGAGCAGTTCTTC.